This T cell receptor beta chain was documented in a study of blood T cell repertoires in COVID-19. Overall study context: PBMCs, B-cell-depleted T cells, or T cells provided the cDNA or gDNA that made up the material.

The CDR3 is 18 residues long. The V gene's germline CDR1 is KGHDR and CDR2 SFDVKD. Trimming removed 5 bases from V and 0 bases from J; junction bases left unmatched: 13. Authors' processing steps: Researchers report that nucleated cell counts were estimated from reference gene primer amplification. The assay was immunoSEQ multiplex PCR, and TCRdb's table has in-frame clones only and misses some. The V and J calls and clone size are taken from that table; D and trimming were inferred from the DNA. The data hold roughly 200,000 clones, with about nine tenths observed a single time. The TCR was taken from a man between 18 and 35 years old with active or convalescent COVID-19. The J gene is TRBJ2-3, the V gene TRBV24-1; TRBD1 aligns across 7 bases. What was sequenced was peripheral blood. The CDR3 protein is CATSGQRNLQGSTDTQYF. CDR3 nucleotides: TGTGCCACCAGTGGACAACGAAACCTACAGGGGAGCACAGATACGCAGTATTTT.